This T cell receptor beta chain came from a study of Ad26.COV2.S vaccination and SARS-CoV-2 variants. Documented treatment: around 19 received Ad26.COV2.S at low or high dose, single or two shots; several received placebo; per-sample allocation not given. Specimens were obtained on day 63 following the first vaccine or placebo injection. The V gene lost 4 bases and the J gene lost 5 bases, with 8 bases spanning the gap. CDR1 KGHDR and CDR2 SFDVKD come from the germline V gene. This CDR3 region has 13 residues. Only in-frame clones appear in the TCRdb table, and some are missing; sequencing was by immunoSEQ multiplex PCR. The table lists about 400,000 clones, around nine tenths of them singletons.

The sequencing used peripheral blood, collected in a trial of Ad26.COV2.S vaccine versus placebo. The chain links TRBV24-1 to TRBJ1-5; D call uncertain. The source of this sequence is a person between 18 and 65 years old who received the Ad26.COV2.S COVID-19 vaccine or a placebo. The CDR3 DNA is TGTGCCACCAGTGAAAGACCTTATCAGCCCCAGCATTTT. It is translated as CATSERPYQPQHF.